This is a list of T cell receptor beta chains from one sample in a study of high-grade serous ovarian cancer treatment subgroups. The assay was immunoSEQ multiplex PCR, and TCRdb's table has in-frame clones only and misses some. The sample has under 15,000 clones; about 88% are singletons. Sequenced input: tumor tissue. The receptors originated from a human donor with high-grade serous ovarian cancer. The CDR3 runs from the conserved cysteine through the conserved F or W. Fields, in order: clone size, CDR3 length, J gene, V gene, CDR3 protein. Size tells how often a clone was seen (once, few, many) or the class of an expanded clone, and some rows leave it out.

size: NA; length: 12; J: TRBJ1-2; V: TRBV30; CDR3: CAWSAGQGNYTF
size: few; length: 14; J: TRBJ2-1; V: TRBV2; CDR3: CASSEALVGVEQFF
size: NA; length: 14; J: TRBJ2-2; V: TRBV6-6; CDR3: CASRAGTVTGELFF
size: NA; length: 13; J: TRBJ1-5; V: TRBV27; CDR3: CASSLGGGQPQHF
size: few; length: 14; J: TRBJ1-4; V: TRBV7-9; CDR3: CASSKDSPVEKLFF
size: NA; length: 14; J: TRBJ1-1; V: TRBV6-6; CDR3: CASSGDSGGTEAFF
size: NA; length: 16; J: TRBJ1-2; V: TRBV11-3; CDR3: CASSPNRQRNNYGYTF
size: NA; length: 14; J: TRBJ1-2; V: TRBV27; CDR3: CASSPSGSNYGYTF
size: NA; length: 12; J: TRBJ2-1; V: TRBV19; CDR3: CASRLRGHEQFF
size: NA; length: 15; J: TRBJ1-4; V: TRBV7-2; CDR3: CASSRSGAANEKLFF
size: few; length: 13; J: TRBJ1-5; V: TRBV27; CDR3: CASSLRGSQPQHF
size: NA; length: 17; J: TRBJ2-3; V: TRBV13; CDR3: CASSLGLAGGSTDTQYF
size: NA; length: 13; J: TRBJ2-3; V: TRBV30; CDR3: CAWTEGYEDTQYF
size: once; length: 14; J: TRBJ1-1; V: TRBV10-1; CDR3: CASSESGGDVGAFF
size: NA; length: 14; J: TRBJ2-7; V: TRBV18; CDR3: CASSPPSTVDEQYF
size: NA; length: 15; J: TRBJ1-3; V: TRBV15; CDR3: CATGTAGSSGNTIYF
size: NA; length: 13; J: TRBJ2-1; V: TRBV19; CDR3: CASSRDEGYEQFF
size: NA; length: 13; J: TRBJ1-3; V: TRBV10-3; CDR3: CAISEPLGNTIYF
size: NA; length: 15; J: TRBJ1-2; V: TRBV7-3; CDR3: CASSSSDRENYGYTF
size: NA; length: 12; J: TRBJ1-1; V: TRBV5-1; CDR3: CASSLGSTEAFF
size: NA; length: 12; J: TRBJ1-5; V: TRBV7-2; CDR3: CASSESNQPQHF
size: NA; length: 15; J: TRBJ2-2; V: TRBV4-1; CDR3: CASSQAGHITGELFF
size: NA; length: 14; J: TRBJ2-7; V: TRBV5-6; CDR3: CASSFGRSSYEQYF
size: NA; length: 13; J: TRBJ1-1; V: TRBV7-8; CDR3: CASSPVGRGEAFF
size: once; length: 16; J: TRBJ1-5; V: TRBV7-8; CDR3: CASSLLAGAAGQPQHF
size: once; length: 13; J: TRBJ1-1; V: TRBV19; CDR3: CASSHSLNTEAFF
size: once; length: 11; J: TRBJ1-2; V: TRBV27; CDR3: CASGLNYGYTF
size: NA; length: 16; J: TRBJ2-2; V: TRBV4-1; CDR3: CASSNEKGENTGELFF
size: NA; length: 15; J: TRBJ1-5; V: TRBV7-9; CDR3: CASMLGGGDNQPQHF
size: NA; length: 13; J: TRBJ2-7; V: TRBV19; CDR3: CASAGPPGYEQYF
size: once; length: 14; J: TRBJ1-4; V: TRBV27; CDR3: CASSFAGRGGKLFF
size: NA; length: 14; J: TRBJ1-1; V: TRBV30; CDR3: CAWSVRGSEAEAFF
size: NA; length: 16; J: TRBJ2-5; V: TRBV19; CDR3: CASSAPSRDYKETQYF
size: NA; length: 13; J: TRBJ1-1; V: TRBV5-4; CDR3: CWYRGRLDTEAFF
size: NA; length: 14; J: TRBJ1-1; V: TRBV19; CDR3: CASSSGTGNTEAFF
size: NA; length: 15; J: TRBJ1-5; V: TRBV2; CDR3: CASSDDRGREQPQHF
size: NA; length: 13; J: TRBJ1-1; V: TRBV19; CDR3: CASSLAGNTEAFF
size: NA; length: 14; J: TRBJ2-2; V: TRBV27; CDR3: CASSPDHRPGELFF
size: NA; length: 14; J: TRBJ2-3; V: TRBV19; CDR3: CASSITGWADTQYF
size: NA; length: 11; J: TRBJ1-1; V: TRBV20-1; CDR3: CSEQGDTEAFF
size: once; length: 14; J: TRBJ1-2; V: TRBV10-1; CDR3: CASVPDRTHYGYTF
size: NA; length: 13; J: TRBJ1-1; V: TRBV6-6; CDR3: CASSWGENTEAFF
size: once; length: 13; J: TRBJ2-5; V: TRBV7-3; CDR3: CASSFGARETQYF
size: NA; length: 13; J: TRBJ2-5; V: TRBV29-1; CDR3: CSVHQQGRETQYF
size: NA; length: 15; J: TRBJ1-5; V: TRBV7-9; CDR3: CASSLGQGSNQPQHF
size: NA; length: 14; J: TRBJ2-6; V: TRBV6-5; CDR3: CASSSISGANVLTF
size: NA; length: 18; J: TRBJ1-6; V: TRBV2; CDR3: CASIINPPGSSYNSPLHF
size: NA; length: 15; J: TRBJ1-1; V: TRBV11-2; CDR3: CASSPQLPGGREAFF
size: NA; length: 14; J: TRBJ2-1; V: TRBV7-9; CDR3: CASSLYGVGNEQFF
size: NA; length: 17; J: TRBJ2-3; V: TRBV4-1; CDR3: CASSQDRGTFMTDTQYF
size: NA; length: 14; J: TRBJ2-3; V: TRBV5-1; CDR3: CASSLGLSTDTQYF
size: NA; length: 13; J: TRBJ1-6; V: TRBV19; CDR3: CASQEPNRSPLHF
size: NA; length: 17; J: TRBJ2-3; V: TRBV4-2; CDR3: CASSQAVTSSSTDTQYF
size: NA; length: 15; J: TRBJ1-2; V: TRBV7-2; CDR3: CASSLTWQGDYGYTF
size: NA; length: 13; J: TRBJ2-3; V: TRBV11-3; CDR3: CASSLSGGNTQYF
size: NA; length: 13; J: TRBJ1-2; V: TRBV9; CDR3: CASSVGGDYGYTF
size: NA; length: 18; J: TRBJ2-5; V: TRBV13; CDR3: CASSSRGGRFENQETQYF
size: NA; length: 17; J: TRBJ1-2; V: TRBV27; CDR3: CASRIRGHTPSGYGYTF
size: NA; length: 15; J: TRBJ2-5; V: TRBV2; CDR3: CASSDERGAVGTQYF
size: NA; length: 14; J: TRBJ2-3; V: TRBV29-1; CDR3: CSVEGQGATDTQYF